This T cell receptor (beta chain) appears in the sequencing data of a study of Ad26.COV2.S vaccination and SARS-CoV-2 variants. Study background: Intramuscular Ad26.COV2.S doses were given once or twice, 56 days apart.

Whole-study results and caveats: Vaccinees showed greater spike-specific TCR breadth than placebo recipients.

As to this clone: No antigen is known for it.

This CDR3 spans 16 amino acids. The junction had 9 bases not matched to a gene; V was cut back by 4 bases and J by 1 base. CDR1 is SGHKS, CDR2 YYEKEE, per germline (reference sequence). The treatment: roughly 20 received Ad26.COV2.S at low or high dose, single or two shots; 5 received placebo; per-sample allocation not given. Sampling took place 63 days after the first vaccine or placebo injection. Ad26 vector vaccine expressed Wuhan-strain SARS-CoV-2 spike. The protocol was immunoSEQ multiplex PCR, while the TCRdb copy is restricted to in-frame clones and leaves out a portion. The sample lists about 680,000 clones, 89% occurring once.

This sequence originates from a person between 18 and 59 years old who received the Ad26.COV2.S COVID-19 vaccine or a placebo. The rearrangement links TRBV5-5 to TRBJ2-5; TRBD1 matches at 8 bases. The material was peripheral blood, obtained in a trial of Ad26.COV2.S vaccine versus placebo. This CDR3 is CASSDEFTGGQETQYF. The CDR3 DNA follows: TGTGCCAGCAGCGACGAATTTACAGGGGGCCAAGAGACCCAGTACTTC.